Listed here are 5 T cell receptor beta chains from one sample, sequenced in a study of human T cells and chemical hapten exposure. Time point reported: patch test 2, 6 weeks after DPC sensitization. Treatment here: therapeutic diphenylcyclopropenone sensitization with weekly scalp DPC. TCRdb re-called the RACE reads with MiXCR, one entry per CDR3 protein. The sample yields tens of thousands of distinct CDR3 sequences, about 6.6% seen once. This specimen was whole blood, taken in connection with sensitization to the hapten diphenylcyclopropenone (DPC). These receptors originate from a woman aged 25 to 39 with alopecia areata. Some clones in this sample may be carry-over from other donors' samples.

The rearrangement uses TRBV4-2 and TRBJ1-5; possible D gene TRBD1, 5 bases. The CDR3 contains 16 residues. CDR1 is LGHNA and CDR2 is YNFKEQ in the germline V gene. V was pared by 0 bases and J by 11 bases, with 20 bases between. The CDR3 reads CASSQETKGWISAQHF. CDR3 nucleotides: TGTGCCAGCAGCCAAGAAACTAAGGGGTGGATTTCAGCCCAGCATTTT.

CDR3 amino acids: CASSLGGTGASYEQYF. CDR3 coding DNA: TGTGCCAGCAGCTTGGGGGGGACGGGGGCATCCTACGAGCAGTACTTC. The chain recombines TRBV5-4 with TRBJ2-7; D tentatively fits TRBD1 or TRBD2 (6 bases each). Trimming left V 0 bases short and J 1 base short, with 14 bases between. The CDR3 consists of 16 residues. Germline CDR1 reads SGHNT; CDR2 reads YYREEE (reference sequence).

At least ten counts were recorded for this clonotype. V gene TRBV6-1 combines with J gene TRBJ2-1; possibly TRBD1 for D (6 bases). Between the trimmed V and J ends, which lost 4 bases and 7 bases, there was a span of 11 bases. The CDR3 sequence is 13 residues long. Germline CDR1 is MNHNS and CDR2 is SASEGT. CDR3 in DNA: TGTGCCAGCAGTGCCCAGGGGTATAATGAGCAGTTCTTC. Protein: CASSAQGYNEQFF.

This chain links TRBV7-9 with TRBJ1-2; no definite D call. V lost 2 bases and J lost 2, with 15 bases in between. Germline assignment: CDR1 SEHNR and CDR2 FQNEAQ (reference sequence). The CDR3 is 16 residues long. The CDR3 protein is CASSLIGGRKNYGYTF. The CDR3 DNA reads as TGTGCCAGCAGCTTAATTGGCGGCAGGAAGAACTATGGCTACACCTTC. Based on the CDR3 plus reference TRBV7-9 and TRBJ1-2, the full variable domain is DTGVSQNPRHKITKRGQNVTFRCDPISEHNRLYWYRQTLGQGPEFLTYFQNEAQLEKSRLLSDRFSAERPKGSFSTLEIQRTEQGDSAMYLCASSLIGGRKNYGYTFGSGTRLTVV.

This chain uses TRBV5-1 with TRBJ1-3, with TRBD1 matching over 10 bases. Unmatched junction bases numbered 6, after V lost 4 bases and J lost 2 bases. There are 16 residues in the CDR3. Germline CDR1 and CDR2: SGHRS and YFSETQ. The CDR3 DNA follows: TGCGCCAGCAGCCTGCCGGGGACAGGGGCTGGAAACACCATATATTTT. It specifies CASSLPGTGAGNTIYF.